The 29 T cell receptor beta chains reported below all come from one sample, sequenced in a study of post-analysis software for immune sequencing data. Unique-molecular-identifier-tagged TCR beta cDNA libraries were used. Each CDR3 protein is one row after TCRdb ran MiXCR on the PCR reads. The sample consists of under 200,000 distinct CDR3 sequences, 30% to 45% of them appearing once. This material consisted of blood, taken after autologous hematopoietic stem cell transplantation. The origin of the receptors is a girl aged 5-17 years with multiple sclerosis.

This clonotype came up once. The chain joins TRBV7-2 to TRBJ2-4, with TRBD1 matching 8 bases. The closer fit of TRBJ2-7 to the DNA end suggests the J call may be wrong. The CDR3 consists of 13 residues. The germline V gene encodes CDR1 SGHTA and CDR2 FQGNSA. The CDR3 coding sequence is TGTGCCAGCAGCTTCAACAGGGGGATCGAGCAGTACTTC. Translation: CASSFNRGIEQYF.

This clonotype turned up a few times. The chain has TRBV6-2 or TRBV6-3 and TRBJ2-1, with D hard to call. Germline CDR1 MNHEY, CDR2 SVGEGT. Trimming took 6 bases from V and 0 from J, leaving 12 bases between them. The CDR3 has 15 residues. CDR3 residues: CASSQSINSYNEQFF. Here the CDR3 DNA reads TGTGCCAGCAGCCAGTCGATCAACTCCTACAATGAGCAGTTCTTC.

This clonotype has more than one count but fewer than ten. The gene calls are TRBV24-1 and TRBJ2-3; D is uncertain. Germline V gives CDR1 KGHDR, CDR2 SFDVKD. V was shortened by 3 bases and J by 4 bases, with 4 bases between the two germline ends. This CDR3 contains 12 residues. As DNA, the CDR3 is TGTGCCACCAGTGATCTCTCAGATACGCAGTATTTT. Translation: CATSDLSDTQYF.

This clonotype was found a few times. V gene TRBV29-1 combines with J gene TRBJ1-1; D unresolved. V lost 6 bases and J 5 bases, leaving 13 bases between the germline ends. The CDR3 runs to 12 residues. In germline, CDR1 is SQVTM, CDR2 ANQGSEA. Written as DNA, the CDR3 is TGCAGCGTCGCGGACTCGTTTACTGAAGCTTTCTTT. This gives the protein CSVADSFTEAFF. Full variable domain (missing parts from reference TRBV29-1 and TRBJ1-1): SAVISQKPSRDICQRGTSLTIQCQVDSQVTMMFWYRQQPGQSLTLIATANQGSEATYESGFVIDKFPISRPNLTFSTLTVSNMSPEDSSIYLCSVADSFTEAFFGQGTRLTVV.

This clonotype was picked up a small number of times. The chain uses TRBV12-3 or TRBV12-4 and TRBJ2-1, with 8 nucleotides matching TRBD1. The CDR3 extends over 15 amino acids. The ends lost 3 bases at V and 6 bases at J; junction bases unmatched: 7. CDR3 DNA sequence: TGTGCCAGCAGTTTTGAGCAGGGGGCGCGCAATGAGCAGTTCTTC. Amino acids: CASSFEQGARNEQFF.

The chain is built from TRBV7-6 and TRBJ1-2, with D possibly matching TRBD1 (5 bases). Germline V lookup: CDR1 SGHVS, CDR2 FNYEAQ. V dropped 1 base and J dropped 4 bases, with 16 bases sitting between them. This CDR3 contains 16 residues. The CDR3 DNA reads TGTGCCAGCAGCTTAGGGGGGGACGGAGCCTCCTATGGCTACACCTTC. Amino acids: CASSLGGDGASYGYTF.

CDR3 amino acids: CASSPSRDRVSYNSPLHF. DNA for the CDR3: TGTGCCAGCAGTCCGTCCCGGGACAGGGTTTCCTATAATTCACCCCTCCACTTT. This sequence joins TRBV27 and TRBJ1-6; 9 bases map to TRBD1. The CDR3 contains 18 residues. Germline V CDR1 and CDR2: MNHEY, SMNVEV (reference sequence). V lost 5 bases, J lost 1 base, and 9 bases stayed unmatched.

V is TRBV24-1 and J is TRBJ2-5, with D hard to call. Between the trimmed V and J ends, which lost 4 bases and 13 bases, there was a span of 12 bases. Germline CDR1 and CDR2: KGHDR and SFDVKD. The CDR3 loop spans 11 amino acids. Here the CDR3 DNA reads TGTGCCACCAGTGACTACCTCATTTGGTACTTC. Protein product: CATSDYLIWYF.

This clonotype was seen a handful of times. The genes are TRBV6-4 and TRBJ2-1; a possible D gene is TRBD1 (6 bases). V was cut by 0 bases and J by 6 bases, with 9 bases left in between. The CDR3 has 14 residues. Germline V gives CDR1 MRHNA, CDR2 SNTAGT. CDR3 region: CASSDSTGGNEQFF. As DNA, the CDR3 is TGTGCCAGCAGTGACTCGACAGGTGGCAATGAGCAGTTCTTC.

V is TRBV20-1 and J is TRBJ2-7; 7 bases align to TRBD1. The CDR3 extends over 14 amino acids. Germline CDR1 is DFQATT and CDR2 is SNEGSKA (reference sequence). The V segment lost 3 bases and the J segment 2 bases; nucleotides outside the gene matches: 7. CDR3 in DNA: TGCAGTGCTAGGGGACAGACTTGGCCCTACGAGCAGTACTTC. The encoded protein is CSARGQTWPYEQYF.

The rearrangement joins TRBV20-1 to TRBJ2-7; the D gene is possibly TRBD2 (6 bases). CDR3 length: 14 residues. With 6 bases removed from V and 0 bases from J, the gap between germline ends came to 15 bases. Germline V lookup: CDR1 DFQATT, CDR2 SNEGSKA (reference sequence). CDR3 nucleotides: TGCAGTGCGCCCGTAGTGGGAGGCTCCTACGAGCAGTACTTC. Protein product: CSAPVVGGSYEQYF.

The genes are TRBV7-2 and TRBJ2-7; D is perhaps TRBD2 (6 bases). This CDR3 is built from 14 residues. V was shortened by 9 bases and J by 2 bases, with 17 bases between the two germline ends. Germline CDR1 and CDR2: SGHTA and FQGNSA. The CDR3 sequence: CASSPGLVTYEQYF. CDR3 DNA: TGTGCCAGTAGCCCGGGACTCGTAACCTACGAGCAGTACTTC.

The CDR3 region is CASSLMNIKPQHF. CDR3 in DNA: TGTGCCAGCAGTTTGATGAACATCAAGCCCCAGCATTTT. The rearrangement joins TRBV12-3 or TRBV12-4 to TRBJ1-5; D ambiguous. CDR3 length: 13 amino acids. The V end was cut by 3 bases, the J end by 8 bases, with 11 bases between.

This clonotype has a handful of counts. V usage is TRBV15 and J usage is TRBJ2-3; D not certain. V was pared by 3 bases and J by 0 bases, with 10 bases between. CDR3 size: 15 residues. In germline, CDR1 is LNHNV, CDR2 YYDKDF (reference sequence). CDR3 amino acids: CATSRTVSSTDTQYF. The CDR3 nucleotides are TGTGCCACCAGCAGGACCGTCTCTAGCACAGATACGCAGTATTTT.

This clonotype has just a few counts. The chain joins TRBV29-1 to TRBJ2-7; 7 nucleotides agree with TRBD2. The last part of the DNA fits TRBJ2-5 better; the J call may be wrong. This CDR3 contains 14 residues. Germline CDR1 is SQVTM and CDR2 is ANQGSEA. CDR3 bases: TGCAGCGTTGAGACGGGAGGCTGGCAAGAGACCCAGTACTTC. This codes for CSVETGGWQETQYF.

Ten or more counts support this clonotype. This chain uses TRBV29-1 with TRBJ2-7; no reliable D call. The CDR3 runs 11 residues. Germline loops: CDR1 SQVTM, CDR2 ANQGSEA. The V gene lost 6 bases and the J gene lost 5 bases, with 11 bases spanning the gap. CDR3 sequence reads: CSVGIGDEQYF. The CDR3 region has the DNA TGCAGCGTGGGGATCGGAGACGAGCAGTACTTC.

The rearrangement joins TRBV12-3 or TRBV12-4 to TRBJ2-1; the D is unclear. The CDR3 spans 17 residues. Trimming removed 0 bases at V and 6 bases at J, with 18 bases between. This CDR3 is CASSLALVSSPRNEQFF. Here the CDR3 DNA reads TGTGCCAGCAGTTTAGCGCTGGTTAGTTCTCCCCGCAATGAGCAGTTCTTC.

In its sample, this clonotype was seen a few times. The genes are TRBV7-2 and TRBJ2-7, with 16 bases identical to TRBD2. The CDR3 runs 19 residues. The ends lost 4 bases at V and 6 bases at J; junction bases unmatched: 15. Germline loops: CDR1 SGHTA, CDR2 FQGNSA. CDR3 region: CASSSVPGLAGGPIPEQYF. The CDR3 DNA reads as TGTGCCAGCAGCTCAGTCCCGGGACTAGCGGGAGGGCCCATTCCCGAGCAGTACTTC.

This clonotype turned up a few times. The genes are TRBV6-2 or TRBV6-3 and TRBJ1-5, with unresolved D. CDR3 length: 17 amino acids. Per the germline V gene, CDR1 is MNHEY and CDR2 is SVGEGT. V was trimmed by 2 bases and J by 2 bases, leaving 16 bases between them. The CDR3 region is CASSYNEGLWGNQPQHF. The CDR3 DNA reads TGTGCCAGCAGTTACAACGAAGGACTTTGGGGCAATCAGCCCCAGCATTTT.

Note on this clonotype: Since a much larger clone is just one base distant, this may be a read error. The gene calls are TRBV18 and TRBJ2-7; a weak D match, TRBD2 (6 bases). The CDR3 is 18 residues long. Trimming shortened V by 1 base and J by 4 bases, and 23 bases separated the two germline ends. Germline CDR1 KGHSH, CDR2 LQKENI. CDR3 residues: CASSPRRPGGEVRYEQYF. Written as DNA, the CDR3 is TGTGCCAGCTCACCACGAAGGCCGGGCGGGGAAGTTCGGTACGAGCAGTACTTC.

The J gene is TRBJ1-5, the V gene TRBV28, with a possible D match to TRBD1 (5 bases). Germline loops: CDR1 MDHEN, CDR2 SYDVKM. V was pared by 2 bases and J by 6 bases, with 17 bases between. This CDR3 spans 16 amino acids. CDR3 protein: CASSLAGEGNRQPQHF. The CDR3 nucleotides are TGTGCCAGCAGTTTAGCGGGTGAGGGGAACCGTCAGCCCCAGCATTTT.

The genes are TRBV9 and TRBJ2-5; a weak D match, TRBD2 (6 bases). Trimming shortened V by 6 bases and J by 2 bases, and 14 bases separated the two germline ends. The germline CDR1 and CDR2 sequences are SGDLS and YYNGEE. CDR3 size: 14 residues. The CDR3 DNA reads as TGTGCCAGCACGCCAGGGACTCTACAAGAGACCCAGTACTTC. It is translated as CASTPGTLQETQYF.

The CDR3: CASSPKGDGNQPQHF. Here the CDR3 DNA reads TGTGCCAGCAGCCCCAAGGGCGACGGCAATCAGCCCCAGCATTTT. The rearrangement uses TRBV3-1 and TRBJ1-5; D unresolved. The CDR3 has 15 amino acids. CDR1 and CDR2 (germline): LGHDT, YNNKEL (reference sequence). Between the trimmed V and J ends, which lost 4 bases and 2 bases, there was a span of 12 bases.

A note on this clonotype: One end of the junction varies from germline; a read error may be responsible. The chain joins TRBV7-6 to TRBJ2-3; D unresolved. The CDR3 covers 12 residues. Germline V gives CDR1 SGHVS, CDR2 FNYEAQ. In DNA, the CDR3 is TGTGCCAGCAGAGACGACACAGATGCGCAGTATTTT. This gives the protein CASRDDTDAQYF. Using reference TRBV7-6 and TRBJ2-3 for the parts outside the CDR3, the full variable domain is GAGVSQSPRYKVTKRGQDVALRCDPISGHVSLYWYRQALGQGPEFLTYFNYEAQQDKSGLPNDRFSAERPEGSISTLTIQRTEQRDSAMYRCASRDDTDAQYFGPGTRLTVL.

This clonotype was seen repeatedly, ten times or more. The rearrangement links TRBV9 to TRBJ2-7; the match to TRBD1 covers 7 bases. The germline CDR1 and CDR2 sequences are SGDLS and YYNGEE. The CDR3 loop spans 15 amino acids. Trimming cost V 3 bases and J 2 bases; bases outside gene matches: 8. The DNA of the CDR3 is TGTGCCAGCAGCGCCGGGGACAGTGGTACCTACGAGCAGTACTTC. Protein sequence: CASSAGDSGTYEQYF.

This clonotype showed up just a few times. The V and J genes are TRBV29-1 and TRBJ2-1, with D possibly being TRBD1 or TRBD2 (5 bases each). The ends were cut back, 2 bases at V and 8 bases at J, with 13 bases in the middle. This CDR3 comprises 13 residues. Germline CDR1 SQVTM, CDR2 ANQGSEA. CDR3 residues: CSVERGNSDEQFF. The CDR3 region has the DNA TGCAGCGTTGAACGGGGCAATTCGGATGAGCAGTTCTTC.

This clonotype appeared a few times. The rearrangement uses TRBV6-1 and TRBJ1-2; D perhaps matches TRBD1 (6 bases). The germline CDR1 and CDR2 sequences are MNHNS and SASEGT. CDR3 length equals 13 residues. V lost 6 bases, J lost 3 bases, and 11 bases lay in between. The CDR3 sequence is CASRAGADYGYTF. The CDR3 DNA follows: TGTGCCAGCAGGGCAGGGGCAGACTATGGCTACACCTTC.

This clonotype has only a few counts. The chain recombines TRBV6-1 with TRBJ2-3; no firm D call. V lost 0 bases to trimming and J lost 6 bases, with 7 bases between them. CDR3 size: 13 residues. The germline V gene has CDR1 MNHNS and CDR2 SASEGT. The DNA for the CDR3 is TGTGCCAGCAGTGAAGCCGTGTGGGATACGCAGTATTTT. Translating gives CASSEAVWDTQYF.

The CDR3 spells CASSLPGLAGYNEQFF. The CDR3 DNA sequence: TGTGCCAGCAGCCTTCCAGGACTAGCGGGTTACAATGAGCAGTTCTTC. The chain joins TRBV12-3 or TRBV12-4 to TRBJ2-1, with 11 bases that match TRBD2. The CDR3 loop spans 16 amino acids. With 6 bases clipped from V and 4 bases from J, the junction kept 8 bases outside the gene matches.